The present T cell receptor (beta chain) was sequenced within a study of siplizumab effects on memory and regulatory T cells. Generated by immunoSEQ multiplex PCR, the TCRdb table keeps only in-frame clones and is missing some. The sample has 80,000 to 130,000 clones; 94% are singletons. Study-wide findings and caveats: Alloreactive sequences that could be traced to unstimulated CD4+ memory cells showed a significant reduction under siplizumab. Greater diversity than memory cells seemed evident in naive T cells, which also appeared to be major alloresponse contributors. Mean Treg-derived proportions of mappable alloreactive CD4+ clones were around 70% for siplizumab and roughly 27% for controls.

Germline V gene lookup returns CDR1 SGHTA and CDR2 FQGTGA. There are 14 residues in the CDR3. V lost 5 bases to trimming and J lost 9 bases; unmatched junction nucleotides: 9. As concerns this clone: Its antigen is undetermined.

Material: Tregs sorted from blood. The sequence derives from a human donor in good health. The V call is TRBV7-3, the J call TRBJ2-1; 8 bases line up with TRBD2. CDR3 in amino acids: CASSQTGTRIEQFF. The CDR3 DNA sequence: TGTGCCAGCAGCCAAACCGGGACTAGGATTGAGCAGTTCTTC.